This T cell receptor (beta chain) came from a study of OX40 agonist ivuxolimab in advanced cancers. Study-level background: Given to patients was ivuxolimab, an agonistic anti-OX40 (CD134) antibody. The study gave patients intravenous ivuxolimab at 0.01 to 10 mg/kg every 2 weeks. Earlier treatment with anti-PD-1, anti-PD-L1 or anti-CTLA-4 was permitted, and about 40% had received some. Three patients showed partial responses: one hepatocellular carcinoma and two cutaneous melanoma cases.

This clone was found once. The germline gives CDR1 SGDLS, CDR2 YYNGEE. After removal of 0 bases from V and 2 bases from J, the junction contained 5 bases not matched to a gene. The CDR3 loop spans 18 amino acids. Profiling relied on immunoSEQ multiplex PCR, and the TCRdb table lists in-frame clones only, not all of them. This table has 73,000 or so clones, about 92% appearing once. The receptor was isolated from an adult with an advanced solid tumor such as melanoma, head and neck, liver or kidney cancer. The specimen was CD4+ or CD8+ T cells sorted from blood, collected in a trial of the OX40 agonist ivuxolimab. V usage is TRBV9 and J usage is TRBJ2-1, with 13 bases lining up with TRBD2. CDR3 sequence: CASSVAGLAGAAYNEQFF. As DNA, the CDR3 is TGTGCCAGCAGCGTAGCCGGACTAGCGGGGGCCGCCTACAATGAGCAGTTCTTC.